Listed below are T cell receptor beta chains from one sample, sequenced in a study of T-cell reconstitution after alpha-beta-depleted transplantation in children. TCRdb re-derived calls from the PCR reads in MiXCR, one entry per CDR3 protein. The data show about 500,000 distinct CDR3 sequences, 32% seen once. Sequencing was performed on PBMCs from the stem cell graft donor, taken from the stem cell graft. The source of these receptors is a human donor who donated a stem cell graft to a child with aplastic anemia. Both conserved end residues are part of each CDR3. D genes are given only for firm matches. Rows give clone size only sometimes, using once, few, many, or a class for an expanded clone.

clone_size	d_call	cdr3_length	v_call	j_call	cdr3_nt	cdr3_aa
NA	TRBD1	15	TRBV5-6	TRBJ2-4	TGTGCCAGCAGCTTAGTCGGGACAGGGGGAGACATTCAGTACTTC	CASSLVGTGGDIQYF
NA	NA	16	TRBV25-1	TRBJ2-1	TGTGCCAGCAGTGAAAGTGGGGCAGACTCCTACAATGAGCAGTTCTTC	CASSESGADSYNEQFF
few	NA	16	TRBV18	TRBJ1-1	TGTGCCAGCTCACCACCGTTTGCAGCCCTGAACACTGAAGCTTTCTTT	CASSPPFAALNTEAFF
NA	NA	18	TRBV25-1	TRBJ1-2	TGTGCCAGCAGTGAAGGTCCCCGGCAGGCTGGTATTAACTATGGCTACACCTTC	CASSEGPRQAGINYGYTF
NA	TRBD2	17	TRBV6-5	TRBJ2-1	TGTGCCAGCAGTTACTCCGGCCTAGCGGGAGGGAACAATGAGCAGTTCTTC	CASSYSGLAGGNNEQFF
once	NA	15	TRBV3-1	TRBJ2-1	TGTGCCAGCAGCCCCGACTGGAGCTCCTACAATGAGCAGTTCTTC	CASSPDWSSYNEQFF
many	TRBD1	11	TRBV20-1	TRBJ1-2	TGCAGTGCTACAGGGGGCTATGGCTACACCTTC	CSATGGYGYTF
NA	NA	13	TRBV19	TRBJ2-1	TGTGCCAGTAGTATAGTGGTGGCGAATGAGCAGTTCTTC	CASSIVVANEQFF
NA	NA	14	TRBV12-3/TRBV12-4	TRBJ1-5	TGTGCCAGCAGTTTATTCCAGGGAGGTCAGCCCCAGCATTTT	CASSLFQGGQPQHF
few	TRBD1	15	TRBV6-4	TRBJ2-3	TGTGCCAGCAGTCCTGACGGACAGGGACCAGATACGCAGTATTTT	CASSPDGQGPDTQYF
many	TRBD2	17	TRBV7-2	TRBJ2-4	TGTGCCAGCAGCTTAGCGCTGCCTAGCGGGAGATCGAACATTCAGTACTTC	CASSLALPSGRSNIQYF
NA	NA	15	TRBV9	TRBJ2-5	TGTGCCAGCAGCGTAGCTGTTAGCGACCAAGAGACCCAGTACTTC	CASSVAVSDQETQYF
NA	NA	14	TRBV21-1	TRBJ1-2	TGTGCCAGCAGCAACGGTCACCGGGACTATGGCTACACCTTC	CASSNGHRDYGYTF
NA	NA	14	TRBV7-6	TRBJ1-1	TGTGCCAGCAGCCCACAGGAGGGTGGCACTGAAGCTTTCTTT	CASSPQEGGTEAFF
few	TRBD2	14	TRBV7-9	TRBJ2-1	TGTGCCAGCACCGCTCGCGGGAGGGGGAATGAGCAGTTCTTC	CASTARGRGNEQFF
few	NA	12	TRBV12-3/TRBV12-4	TRBJ2-2	TGTGCCAGTAGATCCAGCACCGGGGAGCTGTTTTTT	CASRSSTGELFF
few	TRBD2	16	TRBV11-2	TRBJ2-7	TGTGCCAGCAGCTTAGATGCTAGCGGGAGTAACTACGAGCAGTACTTC	CASSLDASGSNYEQYF
few	NA	13	TRBV9	TRBJ2-1	TGTGCCAGCAGCGTAGCGGTGGGGAATGAGCAGTTCTTC	CASSVAVGNEQFF
few	NA	14	TRBV4-3	TRBJ1-2	TGCGCCAGCGGGGGGGATCCCCTAACAAGGGGCTACACCTTC	CASGGDPLTRGYTF
NA	NA	14	TRBV7-2	TRBJ1-2	TGTGCCAGCAGCTTAGGTGGGTTCAGGGACGGCTACACCTTC	CASSLGGFRDGYTF
NA	NA	13	TRBV24-1	TRBJ1-1	TGTGCCACCAGCGGGTCCCGGGACACTGAAGCTTTCTTT	CATSGSRDTEAFF
NA	NA	17	TRBV7-9	TRBJ1-1	TGTGCCAGCAGCTTAATAAGAGGGTCGGCGGAGTACACTGAAGCTTTCTTT	CASSLIRGSAEYTEAFF
NA	NA	15	TRBV30	TRBJ2-1	TGTGCCTGGATTCGCCGTGGGGGATCCTACAATGAGCAGTTCTTC	CAWIRRGGSYNEQFF
NA	TRBD2	17	TRBV7-2	TRBJ2-5	TGTGCCAGCAGCTTAGCGCACCTAGCGGGGGATCAAGAGACCCAGTACTTC	CASSLAHLAGDQETQYF
few	TRBD1	13	TRBV7-7	TRBJ2-7	TGTGCCAGCAGCTGGAGACAGGGCCTCGAGCAGTACTTC	CASSWRQGLEQYF
NA	TRBD2	21	TRBV4-1	TRBJ2-2	TGCGCCAGCAGCCAAGATCCTGCGGGACTAGCGGGAGGGCAGGCCACCGGGGAGCTGTTTTTT	CASSQDPAGLAGGQATGELFF
NA	NA	13	TRBV6-5	TRBJ2-1	TGTGCCAGCAGTTACGGGATTTACGGTGAGCAGTTCTTC	CASSYGIYGEQFF
few	NA	17	TRBV5-1	TRBJ2-7	TGCGCCAGCAGCTTAAGAAACAGGGACATTCTCTCCTACGAGCAGTACTTC	CASSLRNRDILSYEQYF
NA	TRBD1	16	TRBV7-2	TRBJ1-2	TGTGCCAGCAGCTTAGTGGCTTTAATTGGACAGGATGGCTACACCTTC	CASSLVALIGQDGYTF
NA	NA	11	TRBV29-1	TRBJ1-1	TGCAGCATGACAGTGAACACTGAAGCTTTCTTT	CSMTVNTEAFF
NA	NA	15	TRBV9	TRBJ2-3	TGTGCCAGCAGCGTAGTGGAGGGCCTGACAGATACGCAGTATTTT	CASSVVEGLTDTQYF
few	NA	14	TRBV7-2	TRBJ2-5	TGTGCCAGCAGCTTCCAGGGCCTCCAAGAGACCCAGTACTTC	CASSFQGLQETQYF
few	TRBD2	17	TRBV27	TRBJ2-1	TGTGCCAGCAGTTTCGAGGCGGGAGTAGCGTCCTACAATGAGCAGTTCTTC	CASSFEAGVASYNEQFF
few	NA	15	TRBV11-3	TRBJ1-6	TGTGCCAGCCACCCATCGGGACTTTCCCCTTCACCCCTCCACTTT	CASHPSGLSPSPLHF
NA	TRBD2	19	TRBV4-2	TRBJ2-1	TGTGCCAGCAGCCAATATGCGCTAGCGGGAGGTACCACCTACAATGAGCAGTTCTTC	CASSQYALAGGTTYNEQFF
NA	NA	15	TRBV6-1	TRBJ2-5	TGTGCCAGCAGTAGAATGGGCAGGGGGGAAGAGACCCAGTACTTC	CASSRMGRGEETQYF
few	TRBD2	15	TRBV5-1	TRBJ2-1	TGCGCCAGCAACCGCGGACTAGCGGACGACAATGAGCAGTTCTTC	CASNRGLADDNEQFF
NA	NA	13	TRBV24-1	TRBJ1-5	TGTGCCACCAGTGATTTCAAGGACGGCCCCCTGTATTTT	CATSDFKDGPLYF
NA	TRBD1	17	TRBV30	TRBJ1-6	TGTGCCTGGAGCCTCGGGACAGGCAGCTCCTATAATTCACCCCTCCACTTT	CAWSLGTGSSYNSPLHF
NA	TRBD2	15	TRBV10-3	TRBJ2-1	TGTGCCATCAGATCGACTAGCGGGAGCTACAATGAGCAGTTCTTC	CAIRSTSGSYNEQFF
NA	NA	14	TRBV6-1	TRBJ1-2	TGTGCCAGCACCCATTCGAGCACAAACTATGGCTACACCTTC	CASTHSSTNYGYTF
NA	TRBD1	14	TRBV19	TRBJ1-5	TGTGCCACTGAGAGCACAGGGGGACGGCAGCCCCAGCATTTT	CATESTGGRQPQHF
NA	NA	10	TRBV12-2	TRBJ1-4	TGTGCAGCCAGGTCTGAAAAACTGTTTTTT	CAARSEKLFF
NA	TRBD2	18	TRBV6-2/TRBV6-3	TRBJ2-1	TGTGCCAGCAGTTACTCTAAACCGGGACTAGCATCCTACAATGAGCAGTTCTTC	CASSYSKPGLASYNEQFF
few	NA	14	TRBV12-3/TRBV12-4	TRBJ1-2	TGTGCCAGCAGCCCTAGGCCTGAGCCGTATGGCTACACCTTC	CASSPRPEPYGYTF
NA	NA	16	TRBV5-5	TRBJ1-1	TGTGCCAGCAGCCCCCCGATTGGGGAGGTCGCCACTGAAGCTTTCTTT	CASSPPIGEVATEAFF
once	TRBD2	18	TRBV5-6	TRBJ2-1	TGTGCCAGCAGCTTACTAGCGGGAGCCACACCCAGTTACAATGAGCAGTTCTTC	CASSLLAGATPSYNEQFF
few	NA	14	TRBV7-3	TRBJ2-2	TGTGCCAGCAGCTTAGATTCTGGACCCGGGGAGCTGTTTTTT	CASSLDSGPGELFF
few	TRBD1	16	TRBV20-1	TRBJ1-6	TGCAGTGCTAGAGATCCCCGGACAGGGGCCAATTCACCCCTCCACTTT	CSARDPRTGANSPLHF